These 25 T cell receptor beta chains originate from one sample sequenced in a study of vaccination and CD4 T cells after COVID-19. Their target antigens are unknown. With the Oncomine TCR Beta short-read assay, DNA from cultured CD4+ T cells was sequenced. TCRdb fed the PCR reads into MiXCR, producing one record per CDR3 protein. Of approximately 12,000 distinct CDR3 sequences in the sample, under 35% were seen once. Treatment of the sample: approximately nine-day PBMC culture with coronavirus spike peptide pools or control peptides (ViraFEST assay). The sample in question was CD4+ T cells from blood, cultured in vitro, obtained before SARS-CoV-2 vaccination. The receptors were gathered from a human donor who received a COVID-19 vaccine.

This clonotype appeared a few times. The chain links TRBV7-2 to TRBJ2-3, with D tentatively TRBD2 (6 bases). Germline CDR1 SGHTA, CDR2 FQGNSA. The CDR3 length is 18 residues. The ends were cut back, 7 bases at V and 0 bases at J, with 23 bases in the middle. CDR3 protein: CASTAGWGGDVSTDTQYF. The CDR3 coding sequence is TGTGCCAGCACCGCCGGGTGGGGCGGGGACGTAAGCACAGATACGCAGTATTTT. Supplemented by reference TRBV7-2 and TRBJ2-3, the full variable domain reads GAGVSQSPSNKVTEKGKDVELRCDPISGHTALYWYRQSLGQGLEFLIYFQGNSAPDKSGLPSDRFSAERTGGSVSTLTIQRTQQEDSAVYLCASTAGWGGDVSTDTQYFGPGTRLTVL.

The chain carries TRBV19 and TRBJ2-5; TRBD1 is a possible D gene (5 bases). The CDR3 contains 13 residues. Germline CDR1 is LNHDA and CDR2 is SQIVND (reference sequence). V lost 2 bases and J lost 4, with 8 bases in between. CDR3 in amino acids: CASSISRGETQYF. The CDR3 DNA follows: TGTGCCAGTAGTATATCTAGGGGAGAGACCCAGTACTTC.

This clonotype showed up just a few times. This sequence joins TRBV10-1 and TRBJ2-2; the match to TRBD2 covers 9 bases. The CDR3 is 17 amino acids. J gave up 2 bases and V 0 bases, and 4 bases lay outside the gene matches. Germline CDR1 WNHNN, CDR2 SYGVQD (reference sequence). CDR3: CASSESGLAQNTGELFF. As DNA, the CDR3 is TGCGCCAGCAGTGAGTCGGGACTAGCCCAAAACACCGGGGAGCTGTTTTTT.

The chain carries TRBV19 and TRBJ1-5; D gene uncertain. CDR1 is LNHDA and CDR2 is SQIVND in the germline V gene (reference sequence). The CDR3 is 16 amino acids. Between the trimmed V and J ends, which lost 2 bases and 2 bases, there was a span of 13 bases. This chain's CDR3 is CASSIMQGYGNQPQHF. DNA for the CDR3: TGTGCCAGTAGTATAATGCAAGGGTACGGCAATCAGCCCCAGCATTTT.

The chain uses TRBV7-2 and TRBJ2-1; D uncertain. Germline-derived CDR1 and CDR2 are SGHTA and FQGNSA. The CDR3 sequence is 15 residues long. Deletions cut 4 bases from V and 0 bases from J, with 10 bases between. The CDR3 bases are TGTGCCAGCAGCTCTGACTTACCCTCCTACAATGAGCAGTTCTTC. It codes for CASSSDLPSYNEQFF.

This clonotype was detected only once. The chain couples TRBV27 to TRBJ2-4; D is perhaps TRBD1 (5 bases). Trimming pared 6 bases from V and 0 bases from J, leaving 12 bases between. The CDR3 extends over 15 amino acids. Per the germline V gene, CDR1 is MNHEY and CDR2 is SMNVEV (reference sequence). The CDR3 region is CASRDTKIAKNIQYF. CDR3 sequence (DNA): TGTGCCAGCAGGGACACGAAGATAGCCAAAAACATTCAGTACTTC.

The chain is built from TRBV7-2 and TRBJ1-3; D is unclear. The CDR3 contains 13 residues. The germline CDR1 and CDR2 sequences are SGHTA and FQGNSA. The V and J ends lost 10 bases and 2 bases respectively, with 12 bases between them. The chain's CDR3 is CANIDAPGNTIYF. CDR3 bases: TGTGCCAACATCGATGCACCTGGAAACACCATATATTTT.

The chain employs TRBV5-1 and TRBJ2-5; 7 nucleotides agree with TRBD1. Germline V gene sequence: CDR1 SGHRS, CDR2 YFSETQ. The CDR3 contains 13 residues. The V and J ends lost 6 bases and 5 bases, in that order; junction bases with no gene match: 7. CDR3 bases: TGCGCCAGCACCCACGAGGACAGGGAGACCCAGTACTTC. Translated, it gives CASTHEDRETQYF. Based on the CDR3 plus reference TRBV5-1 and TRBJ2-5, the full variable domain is KAGVTQTPRYLIKTRGQQVTLSCSPISGHRSVSWYQQTPGQGLQFLFEYFSETQRNKGNFPGRFSGRQFSNSRSEMNVSTLELGDSALYLCASTHEDRETQYFGPGTRLLVL.

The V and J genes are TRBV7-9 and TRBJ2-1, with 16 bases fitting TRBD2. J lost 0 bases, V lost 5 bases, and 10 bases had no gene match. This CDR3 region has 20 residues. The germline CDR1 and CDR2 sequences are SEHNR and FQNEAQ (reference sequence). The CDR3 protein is CASSPRGGLAGGSSYNEQFF. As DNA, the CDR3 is TGTGCCAGCAGCCCCAGGGGGGGACTAGCGGGGGGGAGCTCCTACAATGAGCAGTTCTTC.

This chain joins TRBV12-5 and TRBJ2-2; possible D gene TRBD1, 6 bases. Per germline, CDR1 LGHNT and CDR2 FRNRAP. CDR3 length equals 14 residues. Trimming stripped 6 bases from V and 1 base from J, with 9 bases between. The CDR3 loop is CASGQGGNTGELFF. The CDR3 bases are TGTGCTAGTGGACAGGGTGGGAACACCGGGGAGCTGTTTTTT.

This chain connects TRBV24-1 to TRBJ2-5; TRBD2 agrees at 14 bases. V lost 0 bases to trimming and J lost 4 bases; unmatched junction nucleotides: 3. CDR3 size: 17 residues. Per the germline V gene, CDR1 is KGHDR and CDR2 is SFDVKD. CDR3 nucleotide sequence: TGTGCCACCAGTGATTTGGGGACTAGCGGGGGTGGAGAGACCCAGTACTTC. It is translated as CATSDLGTSGGGETQYF.

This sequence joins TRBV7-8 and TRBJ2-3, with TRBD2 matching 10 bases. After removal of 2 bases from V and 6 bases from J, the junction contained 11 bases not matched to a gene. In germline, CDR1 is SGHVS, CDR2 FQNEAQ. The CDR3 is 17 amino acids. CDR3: CASSLSGISGGRDTQYF. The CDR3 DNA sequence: TGTGCCAGCAGCTTATCAGGAATTAGCGGGGGGAGGGATACGCAGTATTTT.

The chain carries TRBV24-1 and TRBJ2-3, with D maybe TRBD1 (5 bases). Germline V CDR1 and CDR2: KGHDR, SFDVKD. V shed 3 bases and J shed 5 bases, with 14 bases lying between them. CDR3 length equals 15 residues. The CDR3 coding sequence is TGTGCCACCAGTGATGCGAGGCCAGGGAAAGATACGCAGTATTTT. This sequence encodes CATSDARPGKDTQYF.

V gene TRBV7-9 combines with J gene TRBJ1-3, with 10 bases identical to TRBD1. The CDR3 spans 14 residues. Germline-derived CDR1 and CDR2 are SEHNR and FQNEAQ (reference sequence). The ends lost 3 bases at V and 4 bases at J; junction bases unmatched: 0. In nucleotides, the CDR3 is TGTGCCAGCAGCTTGACAGGGGGCGGAAACACCATATATTTT. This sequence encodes CASSLTGGGNTIYF.

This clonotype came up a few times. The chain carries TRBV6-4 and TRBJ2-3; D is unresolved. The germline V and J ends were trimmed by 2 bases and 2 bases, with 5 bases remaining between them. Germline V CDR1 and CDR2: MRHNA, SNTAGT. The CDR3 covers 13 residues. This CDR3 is CASSDLNTDTQYF. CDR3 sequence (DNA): TGTGCCAGCAGTGACCTAAACACAGATACGCAGTATTTT.

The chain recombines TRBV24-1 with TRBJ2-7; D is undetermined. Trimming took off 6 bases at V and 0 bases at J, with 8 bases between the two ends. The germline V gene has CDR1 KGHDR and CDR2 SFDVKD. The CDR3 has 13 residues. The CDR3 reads CATSPRISYEQYF. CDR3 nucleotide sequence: TGTGCCACCAGTCCCAGGATCTCCTACGAGCAGTACTTC.

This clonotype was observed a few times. For the CDR3, the DNA is TGTGCCAGCAGCTTGGGGGGGCCCCAAGAGACCCAGTACTTC. Amino acids: CASSLGGPQETQYF. The chain joins TRBV5-4 to TRBJ2-5; weak D call: TRBD1 (6 bases). V lost 0 bases, J lost 1 base, and 7 bases lay in between. Germline V gene sequence: CDR1 SGHNT, CDR2 YYREEE (reference sequence). CDR3 length: 14 amino acids.

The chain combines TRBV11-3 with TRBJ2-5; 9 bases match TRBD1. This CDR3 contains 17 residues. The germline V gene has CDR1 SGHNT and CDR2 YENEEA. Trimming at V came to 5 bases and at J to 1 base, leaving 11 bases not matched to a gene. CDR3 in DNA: TGTGCCAGCAGCCCTCAGTGGGGACAGGGTGCCCAAGAGACCCAGTACTTC. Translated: CASSPQWGQGAQETQYF.

CDR3 nucleotide sequence: TGTGCCAGCAGCTTGAACCCCACCTCCTACAATGAGCAGTTCTTC. It encodes CASSLNPTSYNEQFF. The chain has TRBV5-4 and TRBJ2-1; no clear D. V lost 1 base and J 0 bases, leaving 8 bases between the germline ends. This CDR3 region has 15 residues. Per the germline V gene, CDR1 is SGHNT and CDR2 is YYREEE (reference sequence).

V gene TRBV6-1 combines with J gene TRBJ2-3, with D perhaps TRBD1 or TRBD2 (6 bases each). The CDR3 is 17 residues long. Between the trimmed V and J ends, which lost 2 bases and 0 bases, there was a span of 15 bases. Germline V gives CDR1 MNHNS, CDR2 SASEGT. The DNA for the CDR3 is TGTGCCAGCAGTGAAAGGAGGTGGGGGGCTAGCACAGATACGCAGTATTTT. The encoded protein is CASSERRWGASTDTQYF.

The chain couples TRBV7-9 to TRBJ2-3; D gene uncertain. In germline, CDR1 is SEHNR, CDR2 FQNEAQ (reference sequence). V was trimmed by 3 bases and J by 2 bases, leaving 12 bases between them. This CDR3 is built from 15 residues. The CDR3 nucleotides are TGTGCCAGCAGCTTCACGGGCCCATACACAGATACGCAGTATTTT. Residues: CASSFTGPYTDTQYF.

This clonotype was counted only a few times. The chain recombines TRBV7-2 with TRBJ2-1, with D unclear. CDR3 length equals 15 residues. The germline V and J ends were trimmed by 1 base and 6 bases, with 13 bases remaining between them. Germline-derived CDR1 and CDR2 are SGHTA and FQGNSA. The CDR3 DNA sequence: TGTGCCAGCAGCTTAGATGCTCAGCCGGCCAATGAGCAGTTCTTC. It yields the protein CASSLDAQPANEQFF.

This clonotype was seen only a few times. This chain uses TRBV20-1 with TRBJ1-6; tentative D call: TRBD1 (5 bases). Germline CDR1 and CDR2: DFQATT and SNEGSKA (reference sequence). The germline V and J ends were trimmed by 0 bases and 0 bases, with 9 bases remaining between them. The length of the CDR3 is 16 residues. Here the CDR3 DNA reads TGCAGTGCTAGAGATGGGACTTCCTCCTATAATTCACCCCTCCACTTT. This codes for CSARDGTSSYNSPLHF.

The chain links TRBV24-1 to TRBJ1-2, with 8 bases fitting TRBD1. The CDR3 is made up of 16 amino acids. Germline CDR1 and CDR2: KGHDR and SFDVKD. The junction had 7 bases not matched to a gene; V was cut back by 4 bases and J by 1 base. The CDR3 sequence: CATSEGGQAHNYGYTF. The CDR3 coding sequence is TGTGCCACCAGTGAAGGGGGACAGGCTCATAACTATGGCTACACCTTC.

The CDR3: CASTSVGGGNTGELFF. The CDR3 DNA reads TGTGCCAGCACCTCAGTGGGTGGGGGGAACACCGGGGAGCTGTTTTTT. This sequence joins TRBV12-3 or TRBV12-4 and TRBJ2-2; D assignment may be TRBD1 or TRBD2 (5 bases each). The CDR3 has 16 amino acids. Trimming shortened V by 7 bases and J by 1 base, and 16 bases separated the two germline ends.